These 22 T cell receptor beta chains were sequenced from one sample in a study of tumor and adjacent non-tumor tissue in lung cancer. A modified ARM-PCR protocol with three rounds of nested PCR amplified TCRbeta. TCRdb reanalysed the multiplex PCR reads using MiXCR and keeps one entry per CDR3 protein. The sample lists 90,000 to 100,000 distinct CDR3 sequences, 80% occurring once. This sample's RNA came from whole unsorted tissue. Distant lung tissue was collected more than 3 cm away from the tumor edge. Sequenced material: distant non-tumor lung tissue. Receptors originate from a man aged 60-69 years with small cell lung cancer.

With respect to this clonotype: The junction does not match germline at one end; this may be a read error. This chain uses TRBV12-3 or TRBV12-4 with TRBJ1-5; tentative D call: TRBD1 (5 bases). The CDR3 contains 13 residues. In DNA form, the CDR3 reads TGTACCAGCAGTTTTGGGGGAAGTCAGCCCCGGCATTTT. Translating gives CTSSFGGSQPRHF.

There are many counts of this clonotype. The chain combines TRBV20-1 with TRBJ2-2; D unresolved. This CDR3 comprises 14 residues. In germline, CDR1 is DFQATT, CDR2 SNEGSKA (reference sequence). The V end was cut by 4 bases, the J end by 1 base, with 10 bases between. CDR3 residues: CSAKAVGNTGELFF. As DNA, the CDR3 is TGCAGTGCTAAGGCCGTGGGGAACACCGGGGAGCTGTTTTTT.

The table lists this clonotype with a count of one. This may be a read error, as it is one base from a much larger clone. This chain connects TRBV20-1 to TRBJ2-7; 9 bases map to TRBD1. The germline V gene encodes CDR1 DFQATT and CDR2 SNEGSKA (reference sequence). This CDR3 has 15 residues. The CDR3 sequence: CCARVLDRGSWEQYF. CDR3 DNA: TGCTGTGCTAGAGTCCTGGACAGGGGTTCGTGGGAGCAGTACTTC.

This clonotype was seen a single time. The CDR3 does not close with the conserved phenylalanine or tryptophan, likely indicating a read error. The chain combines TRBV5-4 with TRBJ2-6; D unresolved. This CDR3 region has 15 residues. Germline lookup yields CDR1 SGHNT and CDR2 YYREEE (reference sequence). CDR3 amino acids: CASSRSASRANVLTL. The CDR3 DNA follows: TGTGCCAGCAGTCGGTCAGCCTCTAGGGCCAACGTCCTGACTTTA.

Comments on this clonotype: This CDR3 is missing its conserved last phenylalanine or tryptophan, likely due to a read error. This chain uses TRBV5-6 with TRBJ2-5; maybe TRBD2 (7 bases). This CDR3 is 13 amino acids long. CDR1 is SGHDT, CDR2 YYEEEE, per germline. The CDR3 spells CASSLGGLETQYL. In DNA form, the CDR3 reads TGTGCCAGCAGTTTGGGGGGGCTGGAGACCCAGTACTTA.

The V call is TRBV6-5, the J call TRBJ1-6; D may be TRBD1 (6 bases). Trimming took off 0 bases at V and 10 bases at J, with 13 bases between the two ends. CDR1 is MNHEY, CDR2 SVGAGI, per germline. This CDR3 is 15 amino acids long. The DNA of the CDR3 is TGTGCCAGCAGTTACTCGACAAGGGGGGTATCACCCCTCCACTTT. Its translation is CASSYSTRGVSPLHF.

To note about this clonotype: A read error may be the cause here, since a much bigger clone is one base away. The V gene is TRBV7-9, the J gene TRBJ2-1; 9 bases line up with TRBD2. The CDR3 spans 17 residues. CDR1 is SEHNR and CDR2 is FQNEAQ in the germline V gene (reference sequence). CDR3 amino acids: CASSLGLTSGSYNERFF. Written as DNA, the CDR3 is TGTGCCAGCAGCTTAGGGCTTACTAGCGGGTCCTACAATGAGCGGTTCTTC. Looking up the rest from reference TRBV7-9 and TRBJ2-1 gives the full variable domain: DTGVSQNPRHKITKRGQNVTFRCDPISEHNRLYWYRQTLGQGPEFLTYFQNEAQLEKSRLLSDRFSAERPKGSFSTLEIQRTEQGDSAMYLCASSLGLTSGSYNERFFGPGTRLTVL.

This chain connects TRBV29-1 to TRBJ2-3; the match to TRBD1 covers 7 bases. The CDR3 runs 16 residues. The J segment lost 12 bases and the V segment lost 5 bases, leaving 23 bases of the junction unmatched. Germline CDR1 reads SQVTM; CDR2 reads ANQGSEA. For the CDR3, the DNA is TGCAGCGTTCAGTGGGGCCGGGACAGAGGGGCAGATATACAGTATTTT. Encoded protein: CSVQWGRDRGADIQYF.

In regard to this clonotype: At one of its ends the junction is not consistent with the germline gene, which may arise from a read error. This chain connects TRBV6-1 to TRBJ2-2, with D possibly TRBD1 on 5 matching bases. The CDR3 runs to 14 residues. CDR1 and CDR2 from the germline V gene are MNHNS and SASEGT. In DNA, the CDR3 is TGTACCAGCTGGGGCCCCGCGAACACCCGGGAGCTGTTTTTT. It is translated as CTSWGPANTRELFF.

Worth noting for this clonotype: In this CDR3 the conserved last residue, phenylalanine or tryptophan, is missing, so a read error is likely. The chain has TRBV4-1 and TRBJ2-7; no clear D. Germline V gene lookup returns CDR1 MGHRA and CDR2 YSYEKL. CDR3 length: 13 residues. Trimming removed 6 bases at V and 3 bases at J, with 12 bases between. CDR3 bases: TGCGCCAGCAGTTTCGACATACTCTACGAGCAGTACATT. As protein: CASSFDILYEQYI.

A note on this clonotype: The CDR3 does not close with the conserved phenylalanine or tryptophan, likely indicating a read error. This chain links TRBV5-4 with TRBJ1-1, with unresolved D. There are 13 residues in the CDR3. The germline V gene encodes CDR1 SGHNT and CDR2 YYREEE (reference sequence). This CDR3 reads CANSFSGNTEAFY. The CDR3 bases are TGTGCCAACAGCTTTTCCGGGAACACTGAAGCTTTCTAT.

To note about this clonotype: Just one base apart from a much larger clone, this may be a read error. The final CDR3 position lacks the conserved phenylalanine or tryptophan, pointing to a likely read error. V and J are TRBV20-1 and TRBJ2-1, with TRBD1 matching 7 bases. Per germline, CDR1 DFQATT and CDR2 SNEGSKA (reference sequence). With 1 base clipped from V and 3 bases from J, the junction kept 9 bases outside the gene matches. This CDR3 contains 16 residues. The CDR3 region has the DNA TGCAGTGCTAGAGGTCAGACAGGGTTGGGCTACAATGAGCAGTTCTTA. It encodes CSARGQTGLGYNEQFL.

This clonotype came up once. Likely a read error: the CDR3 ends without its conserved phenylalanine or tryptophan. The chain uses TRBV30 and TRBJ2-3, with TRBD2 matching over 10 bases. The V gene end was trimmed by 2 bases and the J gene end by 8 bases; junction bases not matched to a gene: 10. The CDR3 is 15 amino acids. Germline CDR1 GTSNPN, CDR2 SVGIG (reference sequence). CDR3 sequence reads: CAWSPLAGAGGTQYL. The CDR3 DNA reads TGTGCCTGGAGTCCGCTAGCGGGAGCGGGGGGTACGCAGTATCTT.

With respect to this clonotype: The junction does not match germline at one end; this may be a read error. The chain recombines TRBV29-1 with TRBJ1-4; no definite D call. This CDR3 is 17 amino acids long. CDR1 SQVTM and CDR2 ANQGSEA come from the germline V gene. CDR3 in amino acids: CSVEDTVPYRYGERLFF. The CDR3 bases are TGCAGCGTTGAAGATACGGTCCCGTATAGGTATGGGGAAAGACTGTTTTTT.

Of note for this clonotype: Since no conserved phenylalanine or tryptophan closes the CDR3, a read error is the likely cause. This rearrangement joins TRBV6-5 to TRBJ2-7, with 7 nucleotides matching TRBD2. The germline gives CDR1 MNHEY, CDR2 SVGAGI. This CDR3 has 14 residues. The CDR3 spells CGRPPRAGAYEQYY. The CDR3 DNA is TGTGGCAGACCCCCAAGGGCGGGAGCCTACGAGCAGTACTAC.

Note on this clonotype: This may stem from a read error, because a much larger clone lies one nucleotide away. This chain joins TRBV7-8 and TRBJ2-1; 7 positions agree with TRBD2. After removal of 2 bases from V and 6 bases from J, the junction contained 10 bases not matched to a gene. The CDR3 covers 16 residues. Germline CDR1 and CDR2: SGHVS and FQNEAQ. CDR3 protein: CASSLSARTGGNEQFF. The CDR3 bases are TGTGCCAGCAGCTTAAGTGCTCGTACGGGAGGCAATGAGCAGTTCTTC.

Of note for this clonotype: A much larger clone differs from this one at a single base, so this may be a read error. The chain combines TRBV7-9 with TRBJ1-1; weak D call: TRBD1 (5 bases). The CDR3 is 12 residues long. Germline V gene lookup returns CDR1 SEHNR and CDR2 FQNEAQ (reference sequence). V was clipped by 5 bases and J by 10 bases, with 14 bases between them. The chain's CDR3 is CASSPTWGGAFF. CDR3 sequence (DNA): TGTGCCAGCAGCCCAACGTGGGGGGGAGCTTTCTTT.

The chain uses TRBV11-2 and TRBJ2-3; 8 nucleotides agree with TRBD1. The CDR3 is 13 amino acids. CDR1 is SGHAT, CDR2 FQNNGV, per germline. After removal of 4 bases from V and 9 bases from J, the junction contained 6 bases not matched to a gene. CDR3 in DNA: TGTGCCAGCAGCTCCACGGGACAGGAGACGCAGTATTTT. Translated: CASSSTGQETQYF.

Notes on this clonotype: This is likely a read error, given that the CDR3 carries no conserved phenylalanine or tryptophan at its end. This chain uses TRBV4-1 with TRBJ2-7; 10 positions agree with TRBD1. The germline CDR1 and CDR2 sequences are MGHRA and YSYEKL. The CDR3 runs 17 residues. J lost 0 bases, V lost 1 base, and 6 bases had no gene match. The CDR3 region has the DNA TGCGCCAGCAGCCAAGTGAGAGGGACAGGGGACTCCTACGAGCAGTACTTG. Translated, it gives CASSQVRGTGDSYEQYL.

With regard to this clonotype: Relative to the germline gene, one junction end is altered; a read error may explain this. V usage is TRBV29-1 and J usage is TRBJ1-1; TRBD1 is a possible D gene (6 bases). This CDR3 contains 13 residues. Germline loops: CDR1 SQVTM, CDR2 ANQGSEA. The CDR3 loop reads CSIGAEGGTVALF. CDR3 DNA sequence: TGCAGCATTGGAGCTGAGGGGGGGACTGTAGCTCTCTTT.

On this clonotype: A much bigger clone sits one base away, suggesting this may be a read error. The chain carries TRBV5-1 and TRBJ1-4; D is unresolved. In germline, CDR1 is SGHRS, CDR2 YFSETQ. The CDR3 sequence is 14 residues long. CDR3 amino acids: CTSSSGSSNEKLFF. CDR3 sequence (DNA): TGCACCAGCAGCTCCGGGTCTTCGAATGAAAAACTGTTTTTT.

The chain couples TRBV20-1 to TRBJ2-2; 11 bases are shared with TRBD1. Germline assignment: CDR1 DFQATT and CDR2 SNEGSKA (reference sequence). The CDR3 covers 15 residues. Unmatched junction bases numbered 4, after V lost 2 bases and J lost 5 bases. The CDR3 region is CSARSGTGGTGELFF. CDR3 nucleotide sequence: TGCAGTGCTAGATCCGGGACAGGGGGGACCGGGGAGCTGTTTTTT.